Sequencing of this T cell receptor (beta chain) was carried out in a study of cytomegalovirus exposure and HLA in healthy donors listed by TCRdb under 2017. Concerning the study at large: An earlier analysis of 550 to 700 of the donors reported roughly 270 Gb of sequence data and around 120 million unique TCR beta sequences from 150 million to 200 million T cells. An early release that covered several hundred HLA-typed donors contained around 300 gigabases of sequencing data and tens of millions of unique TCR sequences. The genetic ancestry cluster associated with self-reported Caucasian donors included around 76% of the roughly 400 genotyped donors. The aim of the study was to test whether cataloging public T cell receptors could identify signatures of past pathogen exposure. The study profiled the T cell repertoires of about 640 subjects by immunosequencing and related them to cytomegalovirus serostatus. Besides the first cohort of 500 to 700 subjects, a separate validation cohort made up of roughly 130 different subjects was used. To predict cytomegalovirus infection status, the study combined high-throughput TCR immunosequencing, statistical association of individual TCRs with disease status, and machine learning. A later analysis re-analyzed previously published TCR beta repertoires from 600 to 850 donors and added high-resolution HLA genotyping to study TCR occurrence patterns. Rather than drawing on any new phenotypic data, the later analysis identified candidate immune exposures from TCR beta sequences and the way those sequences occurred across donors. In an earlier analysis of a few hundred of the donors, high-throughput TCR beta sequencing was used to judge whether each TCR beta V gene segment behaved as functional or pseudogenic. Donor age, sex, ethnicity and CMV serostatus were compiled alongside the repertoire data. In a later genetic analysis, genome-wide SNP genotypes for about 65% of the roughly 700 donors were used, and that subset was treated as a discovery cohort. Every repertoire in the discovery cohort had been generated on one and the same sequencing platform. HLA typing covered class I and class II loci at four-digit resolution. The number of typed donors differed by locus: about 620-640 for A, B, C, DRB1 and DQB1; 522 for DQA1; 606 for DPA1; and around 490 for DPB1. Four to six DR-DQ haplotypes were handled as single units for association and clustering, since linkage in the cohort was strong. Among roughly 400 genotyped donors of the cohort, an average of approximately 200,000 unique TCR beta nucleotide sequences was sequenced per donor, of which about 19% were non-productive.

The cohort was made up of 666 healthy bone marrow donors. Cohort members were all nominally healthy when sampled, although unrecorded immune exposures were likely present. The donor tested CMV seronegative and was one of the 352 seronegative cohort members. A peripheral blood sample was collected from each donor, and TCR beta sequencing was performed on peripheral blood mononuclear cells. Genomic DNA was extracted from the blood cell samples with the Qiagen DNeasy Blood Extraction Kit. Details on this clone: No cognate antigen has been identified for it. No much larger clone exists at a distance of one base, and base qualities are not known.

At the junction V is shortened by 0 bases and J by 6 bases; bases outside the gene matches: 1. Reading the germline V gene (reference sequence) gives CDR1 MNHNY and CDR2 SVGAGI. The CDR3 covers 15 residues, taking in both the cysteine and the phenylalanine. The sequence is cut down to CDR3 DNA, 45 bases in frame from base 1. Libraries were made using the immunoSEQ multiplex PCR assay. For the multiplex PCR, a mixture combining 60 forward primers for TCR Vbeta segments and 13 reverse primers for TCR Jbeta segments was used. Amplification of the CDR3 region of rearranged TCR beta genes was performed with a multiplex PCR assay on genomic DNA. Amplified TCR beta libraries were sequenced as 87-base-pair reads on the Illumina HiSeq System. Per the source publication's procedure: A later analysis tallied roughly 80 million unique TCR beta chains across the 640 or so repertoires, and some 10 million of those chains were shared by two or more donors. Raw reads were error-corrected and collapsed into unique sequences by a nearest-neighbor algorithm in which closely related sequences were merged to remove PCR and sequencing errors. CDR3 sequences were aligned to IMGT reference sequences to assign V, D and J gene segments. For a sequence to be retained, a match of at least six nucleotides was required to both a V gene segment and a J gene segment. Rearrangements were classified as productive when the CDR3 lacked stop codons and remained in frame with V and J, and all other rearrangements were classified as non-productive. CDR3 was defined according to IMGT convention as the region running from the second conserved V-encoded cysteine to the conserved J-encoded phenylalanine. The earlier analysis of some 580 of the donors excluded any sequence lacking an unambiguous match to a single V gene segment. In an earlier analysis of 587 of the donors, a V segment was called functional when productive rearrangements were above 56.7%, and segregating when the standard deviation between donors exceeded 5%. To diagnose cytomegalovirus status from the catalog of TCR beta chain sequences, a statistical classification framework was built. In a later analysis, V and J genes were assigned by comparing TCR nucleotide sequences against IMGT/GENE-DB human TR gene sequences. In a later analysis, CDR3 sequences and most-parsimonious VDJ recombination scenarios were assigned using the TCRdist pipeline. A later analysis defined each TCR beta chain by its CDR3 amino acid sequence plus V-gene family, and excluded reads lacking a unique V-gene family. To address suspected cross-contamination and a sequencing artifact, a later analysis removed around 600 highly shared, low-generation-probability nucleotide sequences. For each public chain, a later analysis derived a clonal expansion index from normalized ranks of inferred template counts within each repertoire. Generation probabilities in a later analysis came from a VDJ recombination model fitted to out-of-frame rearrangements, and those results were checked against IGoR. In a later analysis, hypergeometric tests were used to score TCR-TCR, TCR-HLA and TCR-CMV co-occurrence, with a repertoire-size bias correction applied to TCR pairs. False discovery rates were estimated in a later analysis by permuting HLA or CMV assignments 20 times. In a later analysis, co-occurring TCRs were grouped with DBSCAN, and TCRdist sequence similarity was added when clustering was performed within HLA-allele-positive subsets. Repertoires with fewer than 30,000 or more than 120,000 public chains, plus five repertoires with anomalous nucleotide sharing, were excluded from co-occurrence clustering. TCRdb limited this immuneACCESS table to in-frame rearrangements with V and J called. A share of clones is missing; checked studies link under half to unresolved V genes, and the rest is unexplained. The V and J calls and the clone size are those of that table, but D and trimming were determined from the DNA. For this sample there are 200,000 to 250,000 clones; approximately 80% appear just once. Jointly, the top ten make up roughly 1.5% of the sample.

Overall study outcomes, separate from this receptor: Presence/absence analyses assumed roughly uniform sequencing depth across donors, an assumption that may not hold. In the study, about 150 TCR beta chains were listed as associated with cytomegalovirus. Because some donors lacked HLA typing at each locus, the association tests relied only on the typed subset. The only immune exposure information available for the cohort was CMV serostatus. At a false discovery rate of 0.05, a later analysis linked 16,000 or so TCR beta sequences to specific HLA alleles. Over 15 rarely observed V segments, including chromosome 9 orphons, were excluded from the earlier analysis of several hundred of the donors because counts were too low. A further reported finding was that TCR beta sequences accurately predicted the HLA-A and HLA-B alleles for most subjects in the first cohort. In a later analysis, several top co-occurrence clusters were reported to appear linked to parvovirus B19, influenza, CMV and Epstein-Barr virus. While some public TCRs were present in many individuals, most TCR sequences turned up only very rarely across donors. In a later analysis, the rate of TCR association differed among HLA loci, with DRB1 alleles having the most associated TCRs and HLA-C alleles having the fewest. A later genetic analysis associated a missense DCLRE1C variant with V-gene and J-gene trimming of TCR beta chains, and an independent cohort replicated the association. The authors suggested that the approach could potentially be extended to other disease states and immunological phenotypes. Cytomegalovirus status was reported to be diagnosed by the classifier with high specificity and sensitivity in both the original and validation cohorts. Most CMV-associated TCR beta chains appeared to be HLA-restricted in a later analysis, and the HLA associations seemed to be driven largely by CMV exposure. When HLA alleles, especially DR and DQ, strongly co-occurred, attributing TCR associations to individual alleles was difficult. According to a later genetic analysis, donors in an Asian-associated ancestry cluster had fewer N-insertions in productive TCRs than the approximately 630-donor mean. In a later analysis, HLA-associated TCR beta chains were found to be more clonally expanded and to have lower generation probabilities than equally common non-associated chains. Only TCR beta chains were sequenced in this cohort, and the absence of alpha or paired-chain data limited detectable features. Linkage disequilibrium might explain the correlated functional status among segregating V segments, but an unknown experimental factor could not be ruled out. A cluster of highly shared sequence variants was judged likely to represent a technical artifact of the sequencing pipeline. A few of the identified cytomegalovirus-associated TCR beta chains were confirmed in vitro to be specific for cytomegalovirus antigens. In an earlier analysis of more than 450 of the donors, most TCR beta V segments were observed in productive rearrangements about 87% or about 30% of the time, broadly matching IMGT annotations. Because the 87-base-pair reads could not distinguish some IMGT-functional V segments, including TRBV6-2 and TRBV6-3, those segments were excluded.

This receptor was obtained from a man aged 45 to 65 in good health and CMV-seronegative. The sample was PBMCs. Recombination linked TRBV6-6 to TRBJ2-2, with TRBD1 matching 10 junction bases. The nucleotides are TGTGCCAGCAGTTACTCGGGACAGGGGTCCGGGGAGCTGTTTTTT. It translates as CASSYSGQGSGELFF.